Shown below are 5 T cell receptor beta chains from a single sample sequenced in a study of blood T cell repertoires in COVID-19. Only in-frame clones appear in the TCRdb table, and some are missing; sequencing was by immunoSEQ multiplex PCR. The sample comprises roughly 280,000 clones, just under 90% of which are singletons, and approximately 1.8% rests with the top ten. The specimen was PBMCs or T cells enriched from blood (not recorded which). The receptors shown here come from an older woman who had recovered from COVID-19.

This chain connects TRBV5-1 to TRBJ1-1; TRBD1 is a possible D gene (6 bases). CDR3 length: 13 residues. V lost 4 bases, J lost 1 base, and 8 bases lay in between. Germline-derived CDR1 and CDR2 are SGHRS and YFSETQ. The CDR3 sequence: CASSQGQNTEAFF. The CDR3 DNA reads as TGCGCCAGCAGCCAGGGACAGAACACTGAAGCTTTCTTT.

This sequence joins TRBV10-3 and TRBJ2-3, with TRBD2 identical over 7 bases. The V segment lost 0 bases and the J segment 2 bases; nucleotides outside the gene matches: 8. The germline gives CDR1 ENHRY, CDR2 SYGVKD. The CDR3 has 17 amino acids. CDR3 nucleotides: TGTGCCATCAGTGAGTCGGTTGGCGGGGGAGACACAGATACGCAGTATTTT. As protein: CAISESVGGGDTDTQYF.

This clone showed up just once. The chain couples TRBV2 to TRBJ2-7, with TRBD2 matching 7 bases. V was pared by 8 bases and J by 1 base, with 5 bases of the junction left unmatched. The germline V gene encodes CDR1 SNHLY and CDR2 FYNNEI. The CDR3 loop spans 13 amino acids. The CDR3 DNA follows: TGTGCCAGCTCCGGGGGGACTTCCTACGAGCAGTACTTC. Translation gives CASSGGTSYEQYF.

The rearrangement uses TRBV29-1 and TRBJ2-2, with D possibly matching TRBD1 (6 bases). The V gene lost 5 bases and the J gene lost 7 bases, with 8 bases spanning the gap. This CDR3 has 11 residues. The germline CDR1 and CDR2 sequences are SQVTM and ANQGSEA. The CDR3 loop reads CSVQDSGELFF. The CDR3 region has the DNA TGCAGCGTTCAGGACAGCGGGGAGCTGTTTTTT.

About this clone itself: Other DNA sequences from this sample encode an identical CDR3 as well. The V call is TRBV2, the J call TRBJ2-3, with D tentatively TRBD1 (7 bases). The length of the CDR3 is 15 residues. The germline CDR1 and CDR2 sequences are SNHLY and FYNNEI. The V and J ends lost 4 bases and 3 bases respectively, with 14 bases between them. The CDR3 DNA reads as TGTGCCAGCAGTGGAAGGACAGGAGGGACAGATACGCAGTATTTT. Protein: CASSGRTGGTDTQYF.